This T cell receptor beta chain was retrieved from a study of CD8 T cells in cerebrospinal fluid in Alzheimer's disease. Study-level background: CSF T cell clonal expansion was assessed by plate-based nested PCR and droplet-based sequencing. Study outcomes and limitations: Expanded clones of at least 3% were commoner in Alzheimer's patients than healthy subjects.

CSF cells underwent 10X single-cell V(D)J and 5' gene-expression profiling. TCRdb reprocessed the 10x single-cell sequencing reads, keeping one entry per CDR3 protein, no DNA. This sample carries some 1,100 distinct CDR3 sequences, with more than 7% going to the ten biggest clones. This clonotype is called medium-sized based on its frequency. Its antigen remains unknown. Every participant was in good physical condition without acute infectious disease. Looked up from germline, CDR1 is MNHEY and CDR2 is SVGAGI. CDR3 length: 16 residues. The TCR was taken from a human donor in good health. The sample was cerebrospinal fluid. The chain links TRBV6-5 to TRBJ1-1; TCRdb gives TRBD1 as the D gene, but with no DNA this cannot be confirmed. CDR3 loop: CASSWTGGFMNTEAFF.